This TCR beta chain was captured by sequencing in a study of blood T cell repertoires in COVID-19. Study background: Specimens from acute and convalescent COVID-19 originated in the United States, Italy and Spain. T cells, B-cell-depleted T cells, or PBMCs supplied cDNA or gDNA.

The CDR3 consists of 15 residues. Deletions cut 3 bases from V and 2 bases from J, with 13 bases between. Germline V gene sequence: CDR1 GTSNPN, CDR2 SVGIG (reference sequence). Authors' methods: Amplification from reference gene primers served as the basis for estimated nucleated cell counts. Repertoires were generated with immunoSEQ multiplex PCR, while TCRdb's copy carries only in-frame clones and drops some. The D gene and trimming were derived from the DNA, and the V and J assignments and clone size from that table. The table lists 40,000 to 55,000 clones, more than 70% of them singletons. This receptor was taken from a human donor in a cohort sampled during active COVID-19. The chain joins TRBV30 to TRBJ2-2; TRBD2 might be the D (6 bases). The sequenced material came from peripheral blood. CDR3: CAWSPGLINTGELFF. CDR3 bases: TGTGCCTGGAGCCCGGGACTCATAAACACCGGGGAGCTGTTTTTT.